Listed here are 27 T cell receptor beta chains from one sample, sequenced in a study of blood T cell repertoires in COVID-19. The table came from immunoSEQ multiplex PCR; TCRdb's copy has only in-frame clones and leaves some out. Among approximately 250,000 clones listed, over 80% were seen once. The source material was peripheral blood. The receptors originated from a woman aged 60-70 years with active or convalescent COVID-19.

About this clone itself: Relative to the germline gene, one junction end is altered; a read error may explain this. The genes are TRBV5-6 and TRBJ2-1; no reliable D call. Germline V gives CDR1 SGHDT, CDR2 YYEEEE. The CDR3 length is 14 residues. The CDR3 spells CASRFTTSYNEQFF. The CDR3 coding sequence is TGTGCCAGCCGCTTCACTACCTCCTACAATGAGCAGTTCTTC.

The chain carries TRBV30 and TRBJ2-2; D perhaps matches TRBD1 (6 bases). Trimming stripped 0 bases from V and 5 bases from J, with 13 bases between. Germline lookup yields CDR1 GTSNPN and CDR2 SVGIG (reference sequence). There are 15 residues in the CDR3. CDR3 DNA sequence: TGTGCCTGGAGTGTACGAGGGCAGGGGACCGGGGAGCTGTTTTTT. Amino acid sequence: CAWSVRGQGTGELFF. Full variable domain (missing parts from reference TRBV30 and TRBJ2-2): SQTIHQWPATLVQPVGSPLSLECTVEGTSNPNLYWYRQAAGRGLQLLFYSVGIGQISSEVPQNLSASRPQDRQFILSSKKLLLSDSGFYLCAWSVRGQGTGELFFGEGSRLTVL.

The chain has TRBV9 and TRBJ2-3, with 8 bases identical to TRBD1. CDR1 SGDLS and CDR2 YYNGEE come from the germline V gene. Trimming at V came to 3 bases and at J to 0 bases, leaving 6 bases not matched to a gene. The length of the CDR3 is 16 residues. In DNA form, the CDR3 reads TGTGCCAGCAGCGAACTACAGGGGGTCAGCACAGATACGCAGTATTTT. This codes for CASSELQGVSTDTQYF.

The J gene is TRBJ1-5, the V gene TRBV3-1 (or the pseudogene TRBV3-2); D unclear. In germline, CDR1 is LGHDT, CDR2 YNNKEL (reference sequence). V shed 4 bases and J shed 4 bases, with 11 bases lying between them. The CDR3 covers 14 residues. This CDR3 reads CASSLSVRNQPQHF. In DNA, the CDR3 is TGTGCCAGCAGCCTCTCGGTTCGAAATCAGCCCCAGCATTTT.

The chain recombines TRBV19 with TRBJ2-7, with 9 bases aligning to TRBD2. This CDR3 is built from 15 residues. Per the germline V gene, CDR1 is LNHDA and CDR2 is SQIVND (reference sequence). Germline trimming cut 5 bases from V and 4 bases from J; bases unmatched to any gene: 9. The CDR3 DNA follows: TGTGCCAGTAGTGTGATAGCGGGAGAAGGGTACGAGCAGTACTTC. Translation: CASSVIAGEGYEQYF.

This rearrangement joins TRBV6-2 or TRBV6-3 to TRBJ2-1; 9 bases map to TRBD1. The CDR3 totals 16 residues. The V gene's germline CDR1 is MNHEY and CDR2 SVGEGT. The junction had 4 bases not matched to a gene; V was cut back by 0 bases and J by 4 bases. The CDR3 sequence: CASSYSGTGRYNEQFF. CDR3 nucleotide sequence: TGTGCCAGCAGTTACTCGGGGACAGGGCGTTACAATGAGCAGTTCTTC.

The chain uses TRBV4-1 and TRBJ2-1; 8 nucleotides agree with TRBD2. Germline V gives CDR1 MGHRA, CDR2 YSYEKL. The CDR3 totals 16 residues. V shed 1 base, J shed 8 bases, and the junction held 10 bases outside the gene matches. CDR3 in amino acids: CASSQGGRGGGDEQFF. The CDR3 DNA sequence: TGCGCCAGCAGCCAAGGAGGACGGGGGGGTGGCGATGAGCAGTTCTTC.

With respect to this clone: Other DNA sequences in the same sample also yield this CDR3. This rearrangement joins TRBV4-1 to TRBJ2-1, with unresolved D. This CDR3 region has 13 residues. Germline V gives CDR1 MGHRA, CDR2 YSYEKL. The V end was cut by 0 bases, the J end by 4 bases, with 4 bases between. The DNA for the CDR3 is TGCGCCAGCAGCCAAGATCCGTACAATGAGCAGTTCTTC. Protein product: CASSQDPYNEQFF.

The chain links TRBV5-1 to TRBJ2-7; the match to TRBD2 covers 10 bases. Germline trimming cut 5 bases from V and 7 bases from J; bases unmatched to any gene: 9. This CDR3 spans 14 amino acids. In germline, CDR1 is SGHRS, CDR2 YFSETQ. Here the CDR3 DNA reads TGCGCCAGCAGTCAGACTAGCGGGCTCTCGGAGCAGTACTTC. It encodes CASSQTSGLSEQYF.

This clone has only a few counts. The chain uses TRBV5-1 and TRBJ1-6; 7 bases align to TRBD1. Losses at the gene ends were 4 bases for V and 5 bases for J; bases not matched to a gene: 3. This CDR3 is built from 14 residues. Germline V gene sequence: CDR1 SGHRS, CDR2 YFSETQ. As DNA, the CDR3 is TGCGCCAGCAGCCCAGGGACAGATAATTCACCCCTCCACTTT. The encoded protein is CASSPGTDNSPLHF.

This chain uses TRBV28 with TRBJ1-2; 11 bases line up with TRBD1. The V segment lost 5 bases and the J segment 2 bases; nucleotides outside the gene matches: 1. The CDR3 consists of 14 residues. CDR1 is MDHEN, CDR2 SYDVKM, per germline. The DNA for the CDR3 is TGTGCCAGCAGTAGGACAGGGGGCAACTATGGCTACACCTTC. Residues: CASSRTGGNYGYTF.

V usage is TRBV6-5 and J usage is TRBJ1-1, with 9 bases lining up with TRBD1. Germline V gives CDR1 MNHEY, CDR2 SVGAGI. V was pared by 5 bases and J by 5 bases, with 3 bases of the junction left unmatched. This CDR3 spans 13 amino acids. As DNA, the CDR3 is TGTGCCAGCAGTACCGGGACAGGGACTGAAGCTTTCTTT. Its protein product is CASSTGTGTEAFF.

There are a few counts of this clone. V gene TRBV10-3 combines with J gene TRBJ2-3; TRBD1 aligns across 10 bases. With 3 bases clipped from V and 8 bases from J, the junction kept 8 bases outside the gene matches. The CDR3 runs to 15 residues. The germline CDR1 and CDR2 sequences are ENHRY and SYGVKD. CDR3 DNA sequence: TGTGCCATCAGTGACACCGGGACAGGGGTTAGTACGCAGTATTTT. Translation gives CAISDTGTGVSTQYF.

The genes are TRBV4-1 and TRBJ1-1, with TRBD1 as a possible D gene (6 bases). The CDR3 is 18 residues long. V lost 4 bases to trimming and J lost 0 bases, with 21 bases between them. Germline values: CDR1 MGHRA, CDR2 YSYEKL. The CDR3 nucleotides are TGCGCCAGCAGCCGACCCTCGGGGCGGGGGCCCATGAACACTGAAGCTTTCTTT. Amino acid sequence: CASSRPSGRGPMNTEAFF.

V usage is TRBV27 and J usage is TRBJ1-4; D ambiguous. The CDR3 length is 16 residues. Germline assignment: CDR1 MNHEY and CDR2 SMNVEV (reference sequence). With 4 bases removed from V and 4 bases from J, the gap between germline ends came to 16 bases. The CDR3 region has the DNA TGTGCCAGCAGTTCCCCCGTCGCGGGGATTAATGAAAAACTGTTTTTT. This translates into CASSSPVAGINEKLFF.

This clone was found a few times. This rearrangement joins TRBV7-9 to TRBJ2-3; 8 bases are shared with TRBD2. This CDR3 region has 17 residues. V lost 5 bases and J lost 0; bases outside the gene matches: 10. Germline CDR1 and CDR2: SEHNR and FQNEAQ (reference sequence). The CDR3 DNA is TGTGCCAGCAGCCCGAGCTTAGCGGGGCCAAGCACAGATACGCAGTATTTT. It yields the protein CASSPSLAGPSTDTQYF.

The CDR3 DNA reads as TGTGCCAGCAGCCCCAATGGGGGACGGGGGAATGAAAAACTGTTTTTT. Translated: CASSPNGGRGNEKLFF. The V gene is TRBV3-1 (or the pseudogene TRBV3-2), the J gene TRBJ1-4; TRBD1 might be the D (5 bases). Per the germline V gene, CDR1 is LGHDT and CDR2 is YNNKEL (reference sequence). V dropped 4 bases and J dropped 5 bases, with 17 bases sitting between them. The CDR3 is 16 amino acids.

This clone was found a few times. The rearrangement joins TRBV3-1 (or the pseudogene TRBV3-2) to TRBJ1-1; D call uncertain. CDR1 and CDR2 from the germline V gene are LGHDT and YNNKEL (reference sequence). V lost 7 bases and J 9 bases, leaving 27 bases between the germline ends. The CDR3 totals 16 residues. The CDR3 is CASTRTGSGPTDKAFF. CDR3 sequence (DNA): TGTGCCAGCACCCGGACGGGGAGCGGACCCACTGATAAAGCTTTCTTT.

The CDR3 loop reads CASLGGAEITDTQYF. Here the CDR3 DNA reads TGTGCCAGCCTCGGAGGGGCTGAAATTACAGATACGCAGTATTTT. This rearrangement joins TRBV7-9 to TRBJ2-3, with TRBD2 as a possible D gene (6 bases). V dropped 8 bases and J dropped 3 bases, with 18 bases sitting between them. CDR3 size: 15 residues. Germline CDR1 SEHNR, CDR2 FQNEAQ (reference sequence).

The chain links TRBV5-4 to TRBJ1-1; D not certain. The CDR3 has 14 residues. Germline V lookup: CDR1 SGHNT, CDR2 YYREEE (reference sequence). The V and J ends lost 0 bases and 2 bases respectively, with 8 bases between them. CDR3 region: CASSLGLSNTEAFF. CDR3 in DNA: TGTGCCAGCAGCTTGGGTCTCAGTAACACTGAAGCTTTCTTT.

This clone has just a few counts. The CDR3 spells CASSSAGANYGYTF. The CDR3 bases are TGTGCCAGCAGTTCAGCAGGGGCTAACTATGGCTACACCTTC. V usage is TRBV27 and J usage is TRBJ1-2; possible D gene TRBD1, 6 bases. V was pared by 4 bases and J by 0 bases, with 9 bases between. This CDR3 is 14 amino acids long. Germline V gene data show CDR1 as MNHEY and CDR2 as SMNVEV (reference sequence).

The rearrangement uses TRBV5-5 and TRBJ2-1; 7 nucleotides match TRBD1. CDR1 and CDR2 from the germline V gene are SGHKS and YYEKEE (reference sequence). The CDR3 runs 17 residues. V shed 0 bases, J shed 4 bases, and the junction held 10 bases outside the gene matches. The CDR3 reads CASSLEGAGVDYNEQFF. The DNA of the CDR3 is TGTGCCAGCAGCTTGGAGGGGGCAGGAGTAGATTACAATGAGCAGTTCTTC.

The chain links TRBV11-3 to TRBJ2-3; D remains unclear. V was trimmed by 5 bases and J by 2 bases, leaving 11 bases between them. The CDR3 spans 14 residues. Germline-derived CDR1 and CDR2 are SGHNT and YENEEA. The CDR3 region is CASSEGVATDTQYF. DNA for the CDR3: TGTGCCAGCAGCGAAGGAGTAGCCACAGATACGCAGTATTTT.

The chain joins TRBV19 to TRBJ2-7, with 8 bases aligning to TRBD2. V lost 4 bases and J lost 5; bases outside the gene matches: 13. The CDR3 contains 16 residues. Germline CDR1 reads LNHDA; CDR2 reads SQIVND (reference sequence). The CDR3 sequence is CASSTPGFAGGHEQYF. The CDR3 coding sequence is TGTGCCAGTAGTACCCCTGGATTTGCGGGAGGCCACGAGCAGTACTTC.

The rearrangement links TRBV11-2 to TRBJ2-7; 10 bases map to TRBD2. This CDR3 region has 16 residues. Germline V gene sequence: CDR1 SGHAT, CDR2 FQNNGV. Trimming removed 1 base from V and 1 base from J; junction bases left unmatched: 4. CDR3 DNA sequence: TGTGCCAGCAGCTTAGGGGCTAGCGGGAGTTCCTACGAGCAGTACTTC. This translates into CASSLGASGSSYEQYF.

This rearrangement joins TRBV9 to TRBJ1-1; D is ambiguous. The germline V and J ends were trimmed by 1 base and 2 bases, with 9 bases remaining between them. The CDR3 totals 14 residues. Looked up from germline, CDR1 is SGDLS and CDR2 is YYNGEE. The CDR3 DNA reads TGTGCCAGCAGCGTAAATCCAGGCAACACTGAAGCTTTCTTT. Protein product: CASSVNPGNTEAFF.

The chain carries TRBV21-1 and TRBJ2-1; the tabulated D call, TRBD2, remains unverified against the DNA. TRBV21-1 is described as a pseudogene. CDR3 size: 21 residues. CDR3 loop: CASSLRLAGGPITSPYNEQFF. CDR3 DNA sequence: TGTGCCAGCAGCCTTCGCTTGGCGGGAGGGCCAATAACATCCCCCTACAATGAGCAGTTCTTC.